This T cell receptor (beta chain) appears in the sequencing data of a study of identical twins. Findings and limits, study-wide: Insertions were fewer in abundant cord blood beta clonotypes, whereas memory repertoires showed none of this pattern.

This clonotype was seen a handful of times. Its cognate antigen is unknown. The germline V and J ends were trimmed by 6 bases and 2 bases, with 11 bases remaining between them. CDR1 is DFQATT and CDR2 is SNEGSKA in the germline V gene (reference sequence). The CDR3 length is 12 residues. TCRdb itself ran the 5' RACE reads through MiXCR, one entry per CDR3 protein. The repertoire consists of 750,000 to 950,000 distinct CDR3 sequences, with 9% to 15% occurring once and the leading ten covering about 1.6%. This sample also appeared in a second study, on yellow fever vaccine responses in identical twins.

The genes are TRBV20-1 and TRBJ2-7, with D maybe TRBD1 (5 bases). The TCR sequence derives from a woman aged 18 to 35 in good health. Sequenced input: PBMCs. The CDR3 region has the DNA TGCAGTGCACGAACAGGTGCCTACGAGCAGTACTTC. Residues: CSARTGAYEQYF.